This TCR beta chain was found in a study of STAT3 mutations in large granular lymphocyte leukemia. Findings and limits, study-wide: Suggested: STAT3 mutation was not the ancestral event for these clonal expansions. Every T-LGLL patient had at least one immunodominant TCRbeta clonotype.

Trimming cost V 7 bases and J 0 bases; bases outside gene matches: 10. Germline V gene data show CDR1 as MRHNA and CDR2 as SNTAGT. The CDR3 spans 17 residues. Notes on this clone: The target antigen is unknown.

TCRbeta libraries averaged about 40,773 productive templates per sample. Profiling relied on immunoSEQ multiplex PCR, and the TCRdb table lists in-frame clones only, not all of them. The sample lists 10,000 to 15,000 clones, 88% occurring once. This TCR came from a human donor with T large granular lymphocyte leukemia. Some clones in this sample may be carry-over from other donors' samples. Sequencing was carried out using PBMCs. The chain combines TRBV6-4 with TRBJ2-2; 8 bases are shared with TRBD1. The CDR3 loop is CASTHPRQGPNTGELFF. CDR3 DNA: TGTGCCAGCACTCATCCGAGACAGGGGCCGAACACCGGGGAGCTGTTTTTT.